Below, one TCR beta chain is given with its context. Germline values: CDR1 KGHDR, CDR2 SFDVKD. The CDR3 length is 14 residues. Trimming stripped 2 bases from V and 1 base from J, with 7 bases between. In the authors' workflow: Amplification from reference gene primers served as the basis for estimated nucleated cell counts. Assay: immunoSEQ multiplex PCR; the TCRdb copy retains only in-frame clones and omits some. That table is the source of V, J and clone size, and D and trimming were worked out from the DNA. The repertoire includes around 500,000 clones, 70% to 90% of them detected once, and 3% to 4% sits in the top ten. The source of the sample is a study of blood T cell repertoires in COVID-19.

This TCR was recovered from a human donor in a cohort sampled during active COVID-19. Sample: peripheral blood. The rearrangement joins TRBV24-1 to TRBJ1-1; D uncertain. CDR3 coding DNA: TGTGCCACCAGTGATTCCCGACAGAACACTGAAGCTTTCTTT. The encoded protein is CATSDSRQNTEAFF.